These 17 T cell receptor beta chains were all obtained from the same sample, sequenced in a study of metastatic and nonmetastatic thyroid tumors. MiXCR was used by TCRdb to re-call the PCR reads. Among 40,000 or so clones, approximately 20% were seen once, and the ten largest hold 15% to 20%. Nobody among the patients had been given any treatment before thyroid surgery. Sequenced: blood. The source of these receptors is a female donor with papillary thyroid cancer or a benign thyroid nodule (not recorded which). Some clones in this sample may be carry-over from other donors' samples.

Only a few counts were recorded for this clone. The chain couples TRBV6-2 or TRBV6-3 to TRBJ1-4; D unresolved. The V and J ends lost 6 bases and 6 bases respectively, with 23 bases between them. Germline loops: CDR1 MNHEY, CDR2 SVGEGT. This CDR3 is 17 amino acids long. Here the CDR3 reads CASRDGRSVDLDEKLFF. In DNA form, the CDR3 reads TGTGCCAGCAGGGACGGTAGGTCTGTTGACCTGGATGAAAAACTGTTTTTT.

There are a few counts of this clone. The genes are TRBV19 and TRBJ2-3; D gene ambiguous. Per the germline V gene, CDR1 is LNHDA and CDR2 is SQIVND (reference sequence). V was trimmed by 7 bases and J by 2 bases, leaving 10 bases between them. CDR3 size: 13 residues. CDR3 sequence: CASNEWVTDTQYF. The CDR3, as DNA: TGTGCCAGTAATGAGTGGGTCACAGATACGCAGTATTTT.

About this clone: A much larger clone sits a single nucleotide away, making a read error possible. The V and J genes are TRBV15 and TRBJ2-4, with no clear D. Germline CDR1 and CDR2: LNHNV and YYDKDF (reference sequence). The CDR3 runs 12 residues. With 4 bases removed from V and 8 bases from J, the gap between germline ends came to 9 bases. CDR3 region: CATSKDLDIQYF. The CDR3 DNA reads TGTGCCACCAGCAAAGATCTCGACATTCAGTACTTC.

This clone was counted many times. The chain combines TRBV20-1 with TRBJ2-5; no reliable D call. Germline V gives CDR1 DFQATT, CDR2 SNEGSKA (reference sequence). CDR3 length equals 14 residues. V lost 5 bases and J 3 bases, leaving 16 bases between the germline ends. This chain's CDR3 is CSAAGSPVEETQYF. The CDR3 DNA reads TGCAGTGCTGCCGGGTCTCCTGTGGAAGAGACCCAGTACTTC.

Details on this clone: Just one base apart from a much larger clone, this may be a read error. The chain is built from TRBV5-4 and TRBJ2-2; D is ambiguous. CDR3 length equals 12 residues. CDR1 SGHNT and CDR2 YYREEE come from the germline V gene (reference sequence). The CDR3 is CVSSPRTGELFF. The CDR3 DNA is TGTGTCAGCAGCCCGAGGACCGGGGAGCTGTTTTTT.

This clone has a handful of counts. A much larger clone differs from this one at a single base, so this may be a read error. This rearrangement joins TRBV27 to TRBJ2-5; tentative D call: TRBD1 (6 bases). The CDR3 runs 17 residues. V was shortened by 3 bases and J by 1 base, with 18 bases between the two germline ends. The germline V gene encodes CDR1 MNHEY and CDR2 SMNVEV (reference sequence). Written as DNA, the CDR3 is TGTGCCAGCAGTTTCTACGGCCACAGGGCCGTCCAAGAGACCCAGTACTTC. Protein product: CASSFYGHRAVQETQYF.

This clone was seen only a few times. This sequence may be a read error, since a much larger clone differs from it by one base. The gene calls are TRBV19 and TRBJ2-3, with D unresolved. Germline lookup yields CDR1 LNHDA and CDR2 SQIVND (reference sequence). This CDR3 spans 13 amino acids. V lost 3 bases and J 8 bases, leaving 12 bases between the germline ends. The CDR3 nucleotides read TGTGCCAGTAGTATTGGGCTCTCAGGTACGCAGTATTTT. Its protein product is CASSIGLSGTQYF.

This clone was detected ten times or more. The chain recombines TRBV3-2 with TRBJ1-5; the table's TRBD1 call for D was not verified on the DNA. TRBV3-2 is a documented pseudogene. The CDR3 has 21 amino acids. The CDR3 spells CASSPPHQTAGSMSSNQPQHF. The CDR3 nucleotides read TGTGCCAGCAGCCCCCCCCATCAGACAGCCGGCTCTATGTCTAGCAATCAGCCCCAGCATTTT.

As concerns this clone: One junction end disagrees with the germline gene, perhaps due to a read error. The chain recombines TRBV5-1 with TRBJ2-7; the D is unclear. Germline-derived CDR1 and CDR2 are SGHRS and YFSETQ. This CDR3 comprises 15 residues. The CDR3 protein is CASSFSTRVSYEQYF. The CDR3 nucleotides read TGTGCCAGCAGCTTCTCAACCCGAGTATCCTACGAGCAGTACTTC.

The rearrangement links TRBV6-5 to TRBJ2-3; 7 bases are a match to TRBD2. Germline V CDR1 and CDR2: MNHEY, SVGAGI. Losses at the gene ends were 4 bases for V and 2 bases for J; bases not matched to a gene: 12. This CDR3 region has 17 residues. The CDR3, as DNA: TGTGCCAGCAGTTCCACCCCTTTTCGGGGGGACACAGATACGCAGTATTTT. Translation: CASSSTPFRGDTDTQYF.

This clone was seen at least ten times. CDR3 coding DNA: TGTGCCAGCAGCCAGCTAGGGGGAAAGACCCAGTACTTC. Its protein is CASSQLGGKTQYF. The V and J genes are TRBV3-1 and TRBJ2-5; the D gene is possibly TRBD1 (6 bases). The CDR3 totals 13 residues. V was cut by 3 bases and J by 6 bases, with 11 bases left in between. Germline V gene lookup returns CDR1 LGHDT and CDR2 YNNKEL (reference sequence).

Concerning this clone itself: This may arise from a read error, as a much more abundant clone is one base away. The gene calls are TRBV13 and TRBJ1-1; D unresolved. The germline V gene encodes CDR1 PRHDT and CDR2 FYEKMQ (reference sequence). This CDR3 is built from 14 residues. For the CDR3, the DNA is TGTGCCAGCAGCCTTGCAGTGATGAACACTGGAGCTTTCTTT. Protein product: CASSLAVMNTGAFF.

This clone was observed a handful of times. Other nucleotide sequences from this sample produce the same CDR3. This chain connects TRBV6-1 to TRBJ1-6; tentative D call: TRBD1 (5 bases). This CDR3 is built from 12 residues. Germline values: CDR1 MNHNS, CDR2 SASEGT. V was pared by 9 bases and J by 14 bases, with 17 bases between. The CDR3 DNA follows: TGTGCCAGTCGGGGACCGTCCGGCTCCCTCCACTTT. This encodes CASRGPSGSLHF.

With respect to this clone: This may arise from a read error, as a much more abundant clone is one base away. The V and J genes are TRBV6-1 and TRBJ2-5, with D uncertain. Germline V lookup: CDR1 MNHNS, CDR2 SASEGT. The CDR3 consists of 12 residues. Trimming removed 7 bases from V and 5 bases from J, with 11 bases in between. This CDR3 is CASIPPGETQYF. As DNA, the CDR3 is TGTGCCAGCATCCCTCCCGGGGAGACCCAGTACTTC.

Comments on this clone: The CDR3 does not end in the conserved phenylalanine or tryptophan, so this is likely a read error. CDR3 protein: CASNSLASGIGEQFL. The CDR3 DNA reads as TGTGCCAGCAACTCTCTAGCTAGCGGGATAGGTGAGCAGTTCCTC. This sequence joins TRBV11-1 and TRBJ2-1; 9 positions match TRBD2. The germline V gene has CDR1 SGHAT and CDR2 FQDESV (reference sequence). Germline trimming cut 7 bases from V and 9 bases from J; bases unmatched to any gene: 13. This CDR3 has 15 residues.

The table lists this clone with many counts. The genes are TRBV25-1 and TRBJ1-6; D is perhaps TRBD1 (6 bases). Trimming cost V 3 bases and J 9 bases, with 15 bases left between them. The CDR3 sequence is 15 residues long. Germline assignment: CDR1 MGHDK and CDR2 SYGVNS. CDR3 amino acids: CASSESLQGGSPLHF. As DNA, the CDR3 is TGTGCCAGCAGTGAGTCTTTACAGGGAGGTTCACCCCTCCACTTT.

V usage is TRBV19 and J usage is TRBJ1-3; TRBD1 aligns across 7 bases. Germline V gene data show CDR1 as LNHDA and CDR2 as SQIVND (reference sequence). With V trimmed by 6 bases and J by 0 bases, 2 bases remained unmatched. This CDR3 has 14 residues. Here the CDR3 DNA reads TGTGCCAGTAGGGGACAGAACTCTGGAAACACCATATATTTT. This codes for CASRGQNSGNTIYF.